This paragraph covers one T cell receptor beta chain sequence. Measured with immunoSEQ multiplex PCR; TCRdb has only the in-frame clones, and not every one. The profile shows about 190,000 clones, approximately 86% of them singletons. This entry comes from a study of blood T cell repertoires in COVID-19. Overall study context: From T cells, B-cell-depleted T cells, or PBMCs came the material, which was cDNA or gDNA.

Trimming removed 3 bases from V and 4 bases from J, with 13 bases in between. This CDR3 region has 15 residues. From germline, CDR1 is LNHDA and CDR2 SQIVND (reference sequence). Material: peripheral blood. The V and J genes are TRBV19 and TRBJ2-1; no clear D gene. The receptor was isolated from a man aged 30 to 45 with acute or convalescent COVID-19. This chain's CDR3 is CASSMARSYYNEQFF. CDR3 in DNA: TGTGCCAGTAGTATGGCCAGGTCGTATTACAATGAGCAGTTCTTC.